What follows are 19 T cell receptor beta chains derived from one specimen sequenced in a study of cytotoxic CD8 clonotypes in ibrutinib-treated CLL. The table came from immunoSEQ multiplex PCR; TCRdb's copy has only in-frame clones and leaves some out. The profile shows roughly 200,000 clones, 70% of them singletons. Specimen: PBMCs, collected after 12 months of ibrutinib treatment. These TCRs come from a human donor with chronic lymphocytic leukemia.

The chain uses TRBV2 and TRBJ2-7; no reliable D call. Germline CDR1 is SNHLY and CDR2 is FYNNEI. This CDR3 has 15 amino acids. V was shortened by 3 bases and J by 3 bases, with 15 bases between the two germline ends. The CDR3 bases are TGTGCCAGCAGTGACTCCCTAAATTTGGACTACGAGCAGTACTTC. This translates into CASSDSLNLDYEQYF.

J is TRBJ1-4 and V is TRBV10-2; 8 positions match TRBD1. The ends lost 6 bases at V and 8 bases at J; junction bases unmatched: 8. The CDR3 sequence is 14 residues long. Germline CDR1 and CDR2: WSHSY and SAAADI. The CDR3: CASRDHRDREKLFF. CDR3 bases: TGCGCCAGCAGAGATCACCGGGACAGGGAAAAACTGTTTTTT.

V and J are TRBV5-1 and TRBJ2-3; 11 nucleotides align to TRBD2. Looked up from germline, CDR1 is SGHRS and CDR2 is YFSETQ. The CDR3 totals 16 residues. V was clipped by 0 bases and J by 6 bases; unmatched bases: 6. CDR3 in DNA: TGCGCCAGCAGCTTGGAGGTAGCGGGAGGGCGGGATACGCAGTATTTT. Its protein product is CASSLEVAGGRDTQYF. Complete variable domain (other parts from reference TRBV5-1 and TRBJ2-3): KAGVTQTPRYLIKTRGQQVTLSCSPISGHRSVSWYQQTPGQGLQFLFEYFSETQRNKGNFPGRFSGRQFSNSRSEMNVSTLELGDSALYLCASSLEVAGGRDTQYFGPGTRLTVL.

V and J are TRBV6-6 and TRBJ1-1; 9 nucleotides align to TRBD1. With V trimmed by 7 bases and J by 1 base, 7 bases remained unmatched. There are 15 residues in the CDR3. Germline values: CDR1 MNHNY, CDR2 SVGAGI (reference sequence). This CDR3 is CASIDRGAQNTEAFF. CDR3 nucleotides: TGTGCCAGCATCGACAGGGGGGCCCAGAACACTGAAGCTTTCTTT.

CDR3 residues: CARMLSYGYTF. The CDR3 DNA is TGTGCCCGGATGTTAAGCTATGGCTACACCTTC. This chain connects TRBV30 to TRBJ1-2; D not resolved. Trimming shortened V by 8 bases and J by 4 bases, and 11 bases separated the two germline ends. Germline CDR1 and CDR2: GTSNPN and SVGIG (reference sequence). This CDR3 has 11 residues. The complete variable domain, with remaining parts taken from reference TRBV30 and TRBJ1-2, reads SQTIHQWPATLVQPVGSPLSLECTVEGTSNPNLYWYRQAAGRGLQLLFYSVGIGQISSEVPQNLSASRPQDRQFILSSKKLLLSDSGFYLCARMLSYGYTFGSGTRLTVV.

This clone has a single count. The rearrangement joins TRBV14 to TRBJ1-2; D unclear. The ends were cut back, 4 bases at V and 4 bases at J, with 10 bases in the middle. CDR1 and CDR2 from the germline V gene are SGHDN and FVKESK. The CDR3 runs 13 residues. The CDR3 reads CASSPGETYGYTF. The DNA for the CDR3 is TGTGCCAGCAGCCCCGGAGAAACCTATGGCTACACCTTC.

V is TRBV11-2 and J is TRBJ2-7, with TRBD2 identical over 8 bases. Germline CDR1 SGHAT, CDR2 FQNNGV. V shed 1 base and J 2 bases; nucleotides not matched to a gene: 4. The CDR3 has 15 residues. CDR3 DNA sequence: TGTGCCAGCAGCTTAGCCACTAGCGGAACCTACGAGCAGTACTTC. Amino acid sequence: CASSLATSGTYEQYF. The full variable domain, rest sourced from reference TRBV11-2 and TRBJ2-7, is EAGVAQSPRYKIIEKRQSVAFWCNPISGHATLYWYQQILGQGPKLLIQFQNNGVVDDSQLPKDRFSAERLKGVDSTLKIQPAKLEDSAVYLCASSLATSGTYEQYFGPGTRLTVT.

The chain links TRBV5-4 to TRBJ1-2; D call uncertain. The CDR3 spans 15 residues. Trimming took 4 bases from V and 0 from J, leaving 13 bases between them. Germline V gene data show CDR1 as SGHNT and CDR2 as YYREEE (reference sequence). The CDR3 loop is CASSPRPGANYGYTF. The CDR3, as DNA: TGTGCCAGCAGCCCCCGTCCGGGAGCTAACTATGGCTACACCTTC.

This clone appeared a few times. V is TRBV18 and J is TRBJ1-1; TRBD1 agrees at 7 bases. CDR3 size: 14 residues. Germline lookup yields CDR1 KGHSH and CDR2 LQKENI. J was trimmed by 11 bases and V by 3 bases; bases with no gene match: 12. This chain's CDR3 is CASSPGTDWFGAFF. The CDR3 region has the DNA TGTGCCAGCTCACCTGGGACAGATTGGTTTGGGGCTTTCTTT.

V and J are TRBV18 and TRBJ2-3; D is unresolved. The CDR3 length is 13 residues. Per the germline V gene, CDR1 is KGHSH and CDR2 is LQKENI. V lost 0 bases, J lost 5 bases, and 6 bases lay in between. CDR3: CASSPPGLDTQYF. As DNA, the CDR3 is TGTGCCAGCTCACCACCGGGGTTAGATACGCAGTATTTT.

The V and J genes are TRBV7-2 and TRBJ2-2, with 9 positions matching TRBD2. Germline CDR1 reads SGHTA; CDR2 reads FQGNSA. CDR3 size: 16 residues. With V trimmed by 3 bases and J by 5 bases, 7 bases remained unmatched. CDR3 coding DNA: TGTGCCAGCAGCTTCATTGGTAGCGGGAGTACCGGGGAGCTGTTTTTT. It translates to CASSFIGSGSTGELFF.

This chain joins TRBV7-9 and TRBJ2-7; D not certain. This CDR3 region has 14 residues. CDR1 is SEHNR and CDR2 is FQNEAQ in the germline V gene (reference sequence). The ends were cut back, 5 bases at V and 0 bases at J, with 11 bases in the middle. The CDR3, as DNA: TGTGCCAGCAGCCCTAGTATTGACTCCTACGAGCAGTACTTC. Protein: CASSPSIDSYEQYF.

The chain combines TRBV5-4 with TRBJ2-2; 10 positions agree with TRBD2. Germline CDR1 SGHNT, CDR2 YYREEE (reference sequence). CDR3 length: 18 amino acids. The V and J ends lost 2 bases and 6 bases, in that order; junction bases with no gene match: 13. The DNA for the CDR3 is TGTGCCAGCAGCTTAGGTCTAGCGGGAGAGCGGCGAGCCGGGGAGCTGTTTTTT. Protein: CASSLGLAGERRAGELFF.

The chain links TRBV29-1 to TRBJ1-2, with TRBD1 identical over 9 bases. Germline V CDR1 and CDR2: SQVTM, ANQGSEA. Trimming cost V 8 bases and J 8 bases; bases outside gene matches: 12. The length of the CDR3 is 13 residues. This CDR3 reads CSSQPGQGRGYTF. CDR3 DNA: TGCAGCTCACAACCGGGACAGGGTCGAGGCTACACCTTC.

The sample holds a few counts of this clone. This chain connects TRBV2 to TRBJ1-2; the D gene is possibly TRBD1 (5 bases). V lost 0 bases, J lost 4 bases, and 12 bases lay in between. From germline, CDR1 is SNHLY and CDR2 FYNNEI. There are 15 residues in the CDR3. Here the CDR3 reads CASSEALWGVYGYTF. CDR3 DNA: TGTGCCAGCAGTGAAGCGCTTTGGGGGGTCTATGGCTACACCTTC.

The chain links TRBV19 to TRBJ2-1; TRBD2 matches 8 bases. After removal of 0 bases from V and 6 bases from J, the junction contained 1 base not matched to a gene. The CDR3 is made up of 14 amino acids. Germline CDR1 and CDR2: LNHDA and SQIVND (reference sequence). This chain's CDR3 is CASSIELAGNEQFF. In DNA form, the CDR3 reads TGTGCCAGTAGTATAGAGCTAGCGGGCAATGAGCAGTTCTTC.

The chain has TRBV18 and TRBJ2-7, with D uncertain. The CDR3 extends over 15 amino acids. CDR1 KGHSH and CDR2 LQKENI come from the germline V gene. Trimming took 3 bases from V and 5 from J, leaving 17 bases between them. DNA for the CDR3: TGTGCCAGCTCACCCCGGAATAAGGATCCCCACGAGCAGTACTTC. Translating gives CASSPRNKDPHEQYF.

The chain employs TRBV5-6 and TRBJ2-7; possibly TRBD1 for D (5 bases). CDR3 length: 14 residues. The V end was cut by 4 bases, the J end by 2 bases, with 13 bases between. Germline V gene lookup returns CDR1 SGHDT and CDR2 YYEEEE. DNA of the CDR3: TGTGCCAGCAGCCAGGGCACAGGTACCTACGAGCAGTACTTC. Protein product: CASSQGTGTYEQYF.

The chain couples TRBV30 to TRBJ1-5; 7 bases fit TRBD1. The CDR3 runs 12 residues. The V segment lost 4 bases and the J segment 7 bases; nucleotides outside the gene matches: 4. Germline V gene data show CDR1 as GTSNPN and CDR2 as SVGIG (reference sequence). The CDR3 reads CAWKGAGQPQHF. Written as DNA, the CDR3 is TGTGCCTGGAAGGGGGCCGGACAGCCCCAGCATTTT.